This T cell receptor (beta chain) is from a study of blood T cell repertoires in COVID-19. The protocol was immunoSEQ multiplex PCR, while the TCRdb copy is restricted to in-frame clones and leaves out a portion. The sample holds approximately 200,000 clones, 84% seen once. The CDR3 length is 14 residues. Losses at the gene ends were 6 bases for V and 5 bases for J; bases not matched to a gene: 9. CDR1 and CDR2 (germline): MNHNY, SVGAGI (reference sequence). The specimen was peripheral blood. The chain has TRBV6-6 and TRBJ1-2, with 7 nucleotides matching TRBD1. The clonotype was recovered from an elderly woman with COVID-19, enrolled during active disease. CDR3 coding DNA: TGTGCCAGCAGACTCAGCAGGGGGGAGTATGGCTACACCTTC. As protein: CASRLSRGEYGYTF.